This T cell receptor (beta chain) derives from a study of T cell clonotyping in hematopoietic cell transplantation. At the level of the study: Recipients' pretransplant samples followed cytoreduction.

As concerns this clone: Its antigen is currently unknown.

Time point denoted: recipient sample about 28 days before transplant, after cytoreduction. Regarding the study as a whole: Few recipient clonotypes overlapped donors; over 95% were de novo at given depth. Broader posttransplant TCR repertoire diversity was predicted by graft donor and pretransplant recipient Inverse Simpson Index values. Recipient TCR diversity dropped after transplant; expanded clonotypes rose from day 30 to 180.

This table comes from immunoSEQ multiplex PCR, and its TCRdb copy is limited to in-frame clones, with some not included. The sample lists 30,000 or so clones, about 74% occurring once. The V gene's germline CDR1 is SGHRS and CDR2 YFSETQ. The ends were cut back, 0 bases at V and 5 bases at J, with 11 bases in the middle. CDR3 length: 14 amino acids. The TCR was taken from a woman between 25 and 40 years old with chronic myeloid leukemia. Some clones in this sample may be carry-over from other donors' samples. The chain couples TRBV5-1 to TRBJ2-5; TRBD2 is a possible D gene (7 bases). The source was peripheral blood mononuclear cells, collected before stem cell transplant. The CDR3 DNA reads as TGCGCCAGCAGCTTGGGCGGGGGCCGGGAGACCCAGTACTTC. Residues: CASSLGGGRETQYF.